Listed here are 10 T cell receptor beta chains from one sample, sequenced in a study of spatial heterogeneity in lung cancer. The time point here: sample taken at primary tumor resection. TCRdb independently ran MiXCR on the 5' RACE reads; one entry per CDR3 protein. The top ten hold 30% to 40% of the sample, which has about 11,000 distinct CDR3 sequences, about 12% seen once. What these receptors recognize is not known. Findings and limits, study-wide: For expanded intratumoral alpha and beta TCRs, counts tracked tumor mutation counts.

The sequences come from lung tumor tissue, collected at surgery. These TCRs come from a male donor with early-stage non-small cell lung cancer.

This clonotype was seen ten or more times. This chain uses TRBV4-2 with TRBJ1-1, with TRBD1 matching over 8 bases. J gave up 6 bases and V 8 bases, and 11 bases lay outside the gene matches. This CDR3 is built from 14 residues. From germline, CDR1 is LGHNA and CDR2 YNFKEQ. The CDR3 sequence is CASCPGGVLAEAFF. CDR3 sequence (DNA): TGTGCCAGCTGCCCAGGGGGCGTCTTGGCTGAAGCTTTCTTT.

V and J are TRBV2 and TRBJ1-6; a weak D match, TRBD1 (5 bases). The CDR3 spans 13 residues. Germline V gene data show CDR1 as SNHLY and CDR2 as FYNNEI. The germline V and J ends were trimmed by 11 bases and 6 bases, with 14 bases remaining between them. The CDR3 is CAGCLGGNSPLHF. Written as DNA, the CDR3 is TGTGCCGGATGTCTCGGGGGTAATTCACCCCTCCACTTT.

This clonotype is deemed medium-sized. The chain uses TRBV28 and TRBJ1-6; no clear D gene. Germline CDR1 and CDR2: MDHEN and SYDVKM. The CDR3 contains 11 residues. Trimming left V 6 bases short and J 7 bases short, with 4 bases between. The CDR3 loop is CASRLNSPLHF. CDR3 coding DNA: TGTGCCAGCAGACTAAATTCACCCCTCCACTTT.

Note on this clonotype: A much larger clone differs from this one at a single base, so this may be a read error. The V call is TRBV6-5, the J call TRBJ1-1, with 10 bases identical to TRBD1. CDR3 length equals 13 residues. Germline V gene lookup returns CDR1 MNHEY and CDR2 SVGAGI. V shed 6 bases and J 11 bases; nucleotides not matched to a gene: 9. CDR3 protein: CASRGQGKGDAFF. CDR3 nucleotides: TGTGCCAGCAGGGGACAGGGGAAGGGAGATGCTTTCTTT.

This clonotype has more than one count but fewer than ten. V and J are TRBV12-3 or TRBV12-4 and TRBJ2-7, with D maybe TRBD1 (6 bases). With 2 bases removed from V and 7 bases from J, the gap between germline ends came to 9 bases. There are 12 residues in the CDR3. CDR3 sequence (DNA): TGTGCCAGCAGTTTAACAGGGCAGGAGCAGTACTTC. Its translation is CASSLTGQEQYF.

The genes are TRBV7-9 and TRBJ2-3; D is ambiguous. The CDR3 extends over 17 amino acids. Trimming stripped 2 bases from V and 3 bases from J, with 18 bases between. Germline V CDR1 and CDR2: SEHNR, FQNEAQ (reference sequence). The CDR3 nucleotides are TGTGCCAGCAGCTTAAAAAGCCTGGGGTCCGCTACAGATACGCAGTATTTT. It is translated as CASSLKSLGSATDTQYF.

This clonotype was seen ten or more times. CDR3 sequence: CASSFQAGGWGTDTQYF. The CDR3 DNA reads TGTGCCAGCAGCTTCCAAGCCGGTGGATGGGGCACAGATACGCAGTATTTT. The rearrangement joins TRBV7-9 to TRBJ2-3; D is ambiguous. Trimming took 3 bases from V and 1 from J, leaving 17 bases between them. The CDR3 length is 17 residues. Germline values: CDR1 SEHNR, CDR2 FQNEAQ (reference sequence). The complete variable domain, with remaining parts taken from reference TRBV7-9 and TRBJ2-3, reads DTGVSQNPRHKITKRGQNVTFRCDPISEHNRLYWYRQTLGQGPEFLTYFQNEAQLEKSRLLSDRFSAERPKGSFSTLEIQRTEQGDSAMYLCASSFQAGGWGTDTQYFGPGTRLTVL.

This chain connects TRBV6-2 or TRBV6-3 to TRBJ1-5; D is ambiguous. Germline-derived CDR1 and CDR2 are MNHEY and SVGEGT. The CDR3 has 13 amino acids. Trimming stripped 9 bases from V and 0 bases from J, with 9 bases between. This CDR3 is CARAGDSNQPQHF. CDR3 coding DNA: TGTGCCAGGGCGGGAGATAGCAATCAGCCCCAGCATTTT.

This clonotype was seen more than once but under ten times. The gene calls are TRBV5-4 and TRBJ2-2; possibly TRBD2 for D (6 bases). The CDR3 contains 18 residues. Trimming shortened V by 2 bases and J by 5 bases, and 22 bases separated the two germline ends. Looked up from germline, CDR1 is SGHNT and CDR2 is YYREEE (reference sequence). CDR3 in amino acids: CASSFGLREVVLTGELFF. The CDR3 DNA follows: TGTGCCAGCAGCTTCGGGCTCAGGGAGGTTGTATTGACCGGGGAGCTGTTTTTT.

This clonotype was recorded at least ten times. In nucleotides, the CDR3 is TGCAGTGCTAGAGTAATCCCCCCAGGGCCCTACAATGAGCAGTTCTTC. Its translation: CSARVIPPGPYNEQFF. The chain uses TRBV20-1 and TRBJ2-1; perhaps TRBD1 as D (5 bases). This CDR3 is built from 16 residues. CDR1 and CDR2 (germline): DFQATT, SNEGSKA (reference sequence). V dropped 1 base and J dropped 2 bases, with 15 bases sitting between them.